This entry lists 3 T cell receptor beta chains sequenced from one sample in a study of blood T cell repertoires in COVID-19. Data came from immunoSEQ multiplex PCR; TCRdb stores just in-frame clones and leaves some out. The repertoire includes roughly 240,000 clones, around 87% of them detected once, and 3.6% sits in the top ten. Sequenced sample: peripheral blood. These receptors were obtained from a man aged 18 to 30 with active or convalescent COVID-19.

The CDR3 sequence is CATSDLPGDRPDHSGETQYF. The CDR3 region has the DNA TGTGCCACCAGTGATTTGCCTGGCGATCGCCCGGACCACAGCGGGGAGACCCAGTACTTC. The chain carries TRBV24-1 and TRBJ2-5, with D possibly being TRBD2 (6 bases). Per the germline V gene, CDR1 is KGHDR and CDR2 is SFDVKD. The CDR3 consists of 20 residues. V lost 0 bases to trimming and J lost 5 bases, with 27 bases between them.

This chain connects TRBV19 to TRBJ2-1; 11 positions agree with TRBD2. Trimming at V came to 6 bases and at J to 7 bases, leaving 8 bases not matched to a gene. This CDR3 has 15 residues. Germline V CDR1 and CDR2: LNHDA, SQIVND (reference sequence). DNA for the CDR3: TGTGCCAGTAGCCCAACTAGCGGGGGAATGAATGAGCAGTTCTTC. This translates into CASSPTSGGMNEQFF.

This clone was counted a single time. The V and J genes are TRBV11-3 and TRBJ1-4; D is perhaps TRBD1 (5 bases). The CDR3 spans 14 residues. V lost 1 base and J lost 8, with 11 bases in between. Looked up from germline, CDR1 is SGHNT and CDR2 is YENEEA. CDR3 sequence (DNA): TGTGCCAGCAGCTTAGCAGGGATGGGAGAAAAACTGTTTTTT. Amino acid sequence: CASSLAGMGEKLFF.